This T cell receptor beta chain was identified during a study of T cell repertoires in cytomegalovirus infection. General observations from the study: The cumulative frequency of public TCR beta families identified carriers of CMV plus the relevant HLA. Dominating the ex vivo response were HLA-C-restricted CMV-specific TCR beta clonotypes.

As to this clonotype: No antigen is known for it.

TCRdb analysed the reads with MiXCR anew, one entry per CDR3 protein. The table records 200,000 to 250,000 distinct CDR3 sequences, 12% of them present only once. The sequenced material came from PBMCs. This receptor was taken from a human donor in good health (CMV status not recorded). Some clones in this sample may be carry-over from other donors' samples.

The CDR3, as DNA: TGCAGTGCTAGAGATCCCCGGGGGCACTTGGATGAGCAGTTCTTC. Translated: CSARDPRGHLDEQFF. The chain carries TRBV20-1 and TRBJ2-1, with D perhaps assigned TRBD1 or TRBD2 (6 bases each). From germline, CDR1 is DFQATT and CDR2 SNEGSKA (reference sequence). The germline V and J ends were trimmed by 0 bases and 8 bases, with 17 bases remaining between them. The CDR3 contains 15 residues.